This TCR beta chain was retrieved from a study of T cell repertoires in cytomegalovirus infection. Study-wide background: Based on public TCR beta signatures, there were indications of CMV infection and of a matching HLA type.

The V and J ends lost 3 bases and 1 base, in that order; junction bases with no gene match: 10. The CDR3 extends over 17 amino acids. In germline, CDR1 is SGDLS, CDR2 YYNGEE. TCRdb re-called the reads with MiXCR, one entry per CDR3 protein. The sample has roughly 920,000 distinct CDR3 sequences; approximately 30% are singletons. Overall study findings and caveats: HLA-C-restricted CMV-specific TCR beta clonotypes were dominant in the ex vivo response. Totalled public TCR beta family frequency picked out people who carried CMV plus the relevant HLA.

This clonotype appeared a few times. Its cognate antigen is unknown. The sequence was collected from a human donor in good health (CMV status not recorded). Some clones in this sample may be carry-over from other donors' samples. The chain joins TRBV9 to TRBJ1-2, with TRBD1 identical over 9 bases. The sample in question was cultured CD8+ T cells from PBMCs, obtained from culture after CMV antigen stimulation. The CDR3 DNA reads as TGTGCCAGCAGCGCTCCCCGGACAGGGGAAAGTAACTATGGCTACACCTTC. This translates into CASSAPRTGESNYGYTF.